The T cell receptor (beta chain) under discussion was sequenced for a study of blood T cell repertoires in COVID-19. For the study at large: Nucleic acid was either cDNA or gDNA, and it came from T cells, B-cell-depleted T cells, or PBMCs.

V lost 8 bases to trimming and J lost 1 base; unmatched junction nucleotides: 4. The CDR3 is made up of 13 amino acids. Germline assignment: CDR1 MDHEN and CDR2 SYDVKM. In assigning cohorts, the study relied on participant-reported clinical history. Recovery among Cohort 3 donors was established by two negative PCRs, clearance, or symptom resolution. Assay used: immunoSEQ multiplex PCR; TCRdb lists only in-frame clones, some missing. The sample shows roughly 250,000 clones, about 85% of them seen only once. V usage is TRBV28 and J usage is TRBJ1-1, with TRBD1 matching 7 bases. What was sequenced was PBMCs or T cells enriched from blood (not recorded which). This clonotype was obtained from a woman aged 45-59 years who had recovered from COVID-19. CDR3: CASFQGGNTEAFF. The CDR3 DNA sequence: TGTGCCAGCTTCCAGGGGGGGAACACTGAAGCTTTCTTT.